This T cell receptor beta chain is drawn from a study of graft-versus-host responses after intestinal transplantation. Overall study context: Recipients had transplants, and these were multivisceral, liver-intestinal, or isolated intestinal.

As concerns this clone: Antigen: not known.

Clones were sequenced by immunoSEQ multiplex PCR, and TCRdb holds only the in-frame ones, with some missing. The data hold 50,000 or so clones, with roughly 91% observed a single time. Germline CDR1 reads SGHRS; CDR2 reads YFSETQ. The CDR3 is 15 amino acids. After removal of 4 bases from V and 4 bases from J, the junction contained 4 bases not matched to a gene. Sequenced here: unstimulated CD4+ T cells sorted from spleen or lymph node cells, sampled before transplant. This sequence originates from a human donor who was the organ donor for an intestinal transplant. The rearrangement joins TRBV5-1 to TRBJ2-3; TRBD1 agrees at 12 bases. The CDR3 bases are TGCGCCAGCAGCACCGGGACAGGGGGCCCAGATACGCAGTATTTT. It is translated as CASSTGTGGPDTQYF.